This T cell receptor (beta chain) was observed in a study of blood T cell repertoires in COVID-19. Study-level information: Acute and convalescent COVID-19 specimens originated in the United States, Italy and Spain. T cells, B-cell-depleted T cells, or PBMCs provided the cDNA or gDNA that served as material.

Original processing methods: Amplified reference gene primers provided the basis for estimating nucleated cell counts. Method: immunoSEQ multiplex PCR; TCRdb's copy keeps in-frame clones and lacks some. V, J and clone size are taken as reported in that table, and D and trimming were inferred from the DNA itself. The table lists around 60,000 clones, over 55% of them singletons. Germline lookup yields CDR1 SGHAT and CDR2 FQNNGV. The CDR3 length is 14 residues. The junction had 2 bases not matched to a gene; V was cut back by 4 bases and J by 7 bases. V usage is TRBV11-2 and J usage is TRBJ1-6; 9 nucleotides agree with TRBD1. The sequence was obtained from a woman in her 70s with COVID-19, enrolled during active disease. Sequenced: peripheral blood. CDR3 sequence: CASSSGQGNSPLHF. The CDR3 nucleotides read TGTGCCAGCAGCTCCGGACAGGGGAATTCACCCCTCCACTTT.